This section outlines one TCR beta chain sequence together with its context. Antigen: not known. This specimen includes other DNA sequences encoding the same CDR3. The sample is drawn from a study of radiation and T cells in renal cell carcinoma. Profiled with immunoSEQ multiplex PCR; TCRdb holds only in-frame clones, not every one. The data contain around 19,000 clones, about 56% of them singletons. Treatment here: 15 Gy SBRT to primary tumor, nephrectomy 4 weeks later. General study results and limits: Irradiated tumors had higher TCR clonality than control tumors. Dominant CDR3 motifs were more common in irradiated tumors than controls. Sampling covered only 0.95 to 1 g of each tumor.

Per germline, CDR1 SGDLS and CDR2 YYNGEE. The V and J ends lost 4 bases and 6 bases respectively, with 13 bases between them. CDR3 length equals 13 residues. The receptor was isolated from a man over 45 with renal cell carcinoma. The specimen was tumor tissue, collected from a patient whose treatment included radiotherapy and nephrectomy. The chain is built from TRBV9 and TRBJ1-2; a possible D gene is TRBD1 (6 bases). CDR3 bases: TGTGCCAGCAGCAGCACAGGGTCAAATGGCTACACCTTC. Its translation is CASSSTGSNGYTF.